Listed below are T cell receptor beta chains from one sample, sequenced in a study of PD-L1 blockade in urothelial cancer. Only in-frame clones appear in the TCRdb table, and some are missing; sequencing was by immunoSEQ multiplex PCR. The sample has about 120,000 clones; roughly 89% are singletons. The source was PBMCs, collected around atezolizumab (anti-PD-L1) treatment. The receptors stem from a man aged 55-75 years with urothelial cancer. Both conserved end residues are part of each CDR3. Each record gives: CDR3 protein, CDR3 DNA, clone size, J gene, D gene, V gene. D genes are given only for firm matches. Rows give clone size only sometimes, using once, few, many, or a class for an expanded clone.

CDR3: CASSLAGGQQFF
DNA: TGTGCCAGCAGTTTAGCGGGAGGTCAACAGTTCTTC
size: .
J: TRBJ2-1
D: TRBD2
V: TRBV28

CDR3: CAISESQRGLTYEQYF
DNA: TGTGCCATCAGTGAGTCCCAGCGGGGGTTAACCTACGAGCAGTACTTC
size: .
J: TRBJ2-7
D: TRBD2
V: TRBV10-3

CDR3: CASSWGQANTGELFF
DNA: TGTGCCAGCAGCTGGGGACAGGCGAACACCGGGGAGCTGTTTTTT
size: .
J: TRBJ2-2
D: TRBD1
V: TRBV7-6

CDR3: CASSLAGVGARDQYF
DNA: TGTGCCAGCAGCTTAGCAGGAGTTGGGGCTCGTGACCAGTACTTC
size: .
J: TRBJ2-5
D: .
V: TRBV11-3

CDR3: CASSSTGTGREKLFF
DNA: TGTGCCAGCAGTTCGACCGGGACGGGGAGGGAAAAACTGTTTTTT
size: .
J: TRBJ1-4
D: .
V: TRBV2

CDR3: CASSSVPPERYGYTF
DNA: TGTGCCAGCAGCTCGGTCCCGCCCGAACGTTATGGCTACACCTTC
size: few
J: TRBJ1-2
D: .
V: TRBV7-2

CDR3: CASSLRQGGAEAFF
DNA: TGTGCCAGTAGTCTCCGACAGGGAGGCGCTGAAGCTTTCTTT
size: few
J: TRBJ1-1
D: TRBD1
V: TRBV19

CDR3: CASNGGRGGNEQFF
DNA: TGTGCCAGCAACGGCGGGCGCGGAGGAAATGAGCAGTTCTTC
size: .
J: TRBJ2-1
D: .
V: TRBV9

CDR3: CASSIWGGTYTDTQYF
DNA: TGTGCCAGCTCAATCTGGGGCGGTACCTACACAGATACGCAGTATTTT
size: .
J: TRBJ2-3
D: .
V: TRBV27

CDR3: CASSVSSGNTGELFF
DNA: TGCGCCAGCAGCGTGTCCAGCGGCAACACCGGGGAGCTGTTTTTT
size: .
J: TRBJ2-2
D: .
V: TRBV5-1

CDR3: CASSLYITQVAGENIQYF
DNA: TGTGCCAGCTCACTTTACATAACACAGGTAGCCGGCGAAAACATTCAGTACTTC
size: .
J: TRBJ2-4
D: .
V: TRBV18

CDR3: CAWSGTFGNTIYF
DNA: TGTGCCTGGTCCGGGACTTTTGGAAACACCATATATTTT
size: few
J: TRBJ1-3
D: .
V: TRBV30

CDR3: CASSPQTVYGYTF
DNA: TGTGCCAGCAGTCCTCAGACAGTCTATGGCTACACCTTC
size: .
J: TRBJ1-2
D: .
V: TRBV28

CDR3: CASSLGTGLYEQYF
DNA: TGTGCCAGCAGTCTCGGGACGGGACTCTACGAGCAGTACTTC
size: .
J: TRBJ2-7
D: .
V: TRBV28

CDR3: CASSVTSTGGETQYF
DNA: TGTGCCAGCAGCGTTACATCCACGGGGGGTGAGACCCAGTACTTC
size: .
J: TRBJ2-5
D: TRBD2
V: TRBV7-3

CDR3: CASSTHGQGNQPQHF
DNA: TGTGCCAGCAGTACCCACGGACAGGGAAATCAGCCCCAGCATTTT
size: .
J: TRBJ1-5
D: TRBD1
V: TRBV27

CDR3: CAISGAGLNTEAFF
DNA: TGTGCCATCAGTGGTGCGGGGTTGAACACTGAAGCTTTCTTT
size: .
J: TRBJ1-1
D: .
V: TRBV10-3

CDR3: CASSTPLAGGLNEQFF
DNA: TGCGCCAGCAGCACGCCACTAGCGGGGGGGCTTAATGAGCAGTTCTTC
size: few
J: TRBJ2-1
D: TRBD2
V: TRBV5-1

CDR3: CASGAGTVFF
DNA: TGTGCCAGCGGCGCCGGGACTGTATTTTTT
size: .
J: TRBJ1-4
D: .
V: TRBV28

CDR3: CASSPGQFYGYTF
DNA: TGTGCCAGCAGCCCCGGACAGTTCTATGGCTACACCTTC
size: once
J: TRBJ1-2
D: .
V: TRBV6-5

CDR3: CASTTGGSFSGELFF
DNA: TGTGCCAGCACCACAGGGGGCTCGTTTTCCGGGGAGCTGTTTTTT
size: .
J: TRBJ2-2
D: TRBD1
V: TRBV27

CDR3: CASRAKTSGRAVEQYF
DNA: TGTGCCAGCAGGGCTAAGACTAGCGGGAGGGCCGTCGAGCAGTACTTC
size: few
J: TRBJ2-7
D: TRBD2
V: TRBV2

CDR3: CASSWGGTSTDNEQFF
DNA: TGTGCCAGCAGCTGGGGCGGGACTAGCACCGACAATGAGCAGTTCTTC
size: .
J: TRBJ2-1
D: TRBD2
V: TRBV5-6

CDR3: CASSSTGTEETQYF
DNA: TGCGCCAGCAGCTCAACAGGGACGGAAGAGACCCAGTACTTC
size: .
J: TRBJ2-5
D: .
V: TRBV5-1

CDR3: CAWSVGQGAGTDTQYF
DNA: TGTGCCTGGAGTGTCGGACAGGGGGCTGGCACAGATACGCAGTATTTT
size: .
J: TRBJ2-3
D: TRBD1
V: TRBV30

CDR3: CASSPGGESVFGSGNTIYF
DNA: TGTGCCAGCAGCCCAGGGGGCGAATCCGTTTTTGGTTCTGGAAACACCATATATTTT
size: .
J: TRBJ1-3
D: TRBD1
V: TRBV4-2

CDR3: CSVSAGSYEQYF
DNA: TGCAGCGTTTCAGCGGGGTCCTACGAGCAGTACTTC
size: .
J: TRBJ2-7
D: TRBD2
V: TRBV29-1

CDR3: CASSLKGGPQETQYF
DNA: TGTGCCAGCAGTTTAAAGGGGGGGCCCCAAGAGACCCAGTACTTC
size: once
J: TRBJ2-5
D: .
V: TRBV27

CDR3: CASSSPGQGFAEQFF
DNA: TGTGCCAGCAGCTCCCCCGGACAGGGGTTTGCTGAGCAGTTCTTC
size: .
J: TRBJ2-1
D: TRBD1
V: TRBV5-4

CDR3: CASSLERGAKNEQFF
DNA: TGTGCCAGCAGCTTGGAGCGGGGGGCCAAAAATGAGCAGTTCTTC
size: .
J: TRBJ2-1
D: TRBD2
V: TRBV5-4

CDR3: CASGGWLAGGETQYF
DNA: TGTGCCAGCGGGGGGTGGCTAGCGGGAGGAGAGACCCAGTACTTC
size: .
J: TRBJ2-5
D: TRBD2
V: TRBV2

CDR3: CASSPGVGDQETQYF
DNA: TGTGCCAGCAGCCCGGGGGTAGGGGACCAAGAGACCCAGTACTTC
size: .
J: TRBJ2-5
D: .
V: TRBV11-3

CDR3: CASSSGQGGSEKLFF
DNA: TGTGCCAGCAGCTCAGGACAGGGCGGGAGTGAAAAACTGTTTTTT
size: .
J: TRBJ1-4
D: TRBD1
V: TRBV28

CDR3: CASSHTSGAYNEQFF
DNA: TGTGCCAGCAGTCACACTAGCGGGGCTTACAATGAGCAGTTCTTC
size: once
J: TRBJ2-1
D: TRBD2
V: TRBV7-6

CDR3: CSVAPDSSNYNEQFF
DNA: TGCAGCGTTGCTCCGGACAGCAGCAACTACAATGAGCAGTTCTTC
size: .
J: TRBJ2-1
D: .
V: TRBV29-1

CDR3: CAIRSEAISGSYEQYF
DNA: TGTGCCATCCGGTCGGAGGCAATAAGCGGCTCCTACGAGCAGTACTTC
size: .
J: TRBJ2-7
D: .
V: TRBV28

CDR3: CASSTYQNSYEQYF
DNA: TGTGCCAGCAGCACCTATCAAAACAGCTACGAGCAGTACTTC
size: once
J: TRBJ2-7
D: .
V: TRBV7-6

CDR3: CASSFQAGYNYGYTF
DNA: TGTGCCAGCAGTTTCCAGGCAGGATACAACTATGGCTACACCTTC
size: .
J: TRBJ1-2
D: .
V: TRBV27

CDR3: CASRLGRSFDEQYF
DNA: TGTGCCAGCAGGTTGGGTAGGAGCTTTGACGAGCAGTACTTC
size: once
J: TRBJ2-7
D: .
V: TRBV13